This is a list of T cell receptor beta chains from one sample in a study of T-cell reconstitution after alpha-beta-depleted transplantation in children. TCRdb reanalysed the PCR reads using MiXCR and keeps one entry per CDR3 protein. The sample carries more than 400,000 distinct CDR3 sequences, roughly two fifths recorded once. Here the sequenced sample was PBMCs, taken before TCRalphabeta/CD19-depleted stem cell transplant. All receptors come from a girl aged 2 to 10 with aplastic anemia, due to receive a stem cell transplant. CDR3s include the opening cysteine and the closing phenylalanine or tryptophan. The D gene is left open where the match is weak. Not all rows give a size; the values are once, few, many and, for expanded clones, a class.

size,J,V,D,CDR3,DNA
-,TRBJ2-7,TRBV27,-,CASMKPLGLEQYF,TGTGCCAGCATGAAACCATTGGGCCTCGAGCAGTACTTC
many,TRBJ2-3,TRBV20-1,TRBD2,CSAREGTSGRTDTQYF,TGCAGTGCTAGGGAAGGGACTAGCGGGAGGACAGATACGCAGTATTTT
-,TRBJ2-5,TRBV7-8,-,CASSLRRSPKETQYF,TGTGCCAGCAGCTTAAGACGGTCCCCTAAAGAGACCCAGTACTTC
-,TRBJ2-7,TRBV20-1,TRBD1,CSARDPGQGASYEQYF,TGCAGTGCTAGAGATCCAGGACAGGGGGCTTCCTACGAGCAGTACTTC
many,TRBJ2-1,TRBV7-2,-,CASSLWEFGGLVEQFF,TGTGCCAGCAGCTTATGGGAGTTCGGGGGACTGGTTGAGCAGTTCTTC
few,TRBJ2-7,TRBV20-1,TRBD1,CSADGTGYEQYF,TGCAGTGCCGACGGGACAGGCTACGAGCAGTACTTC
-,TRBJ1-3,TRBV18,TRBD1,CASSTTGGTGNTIYF,TGTGCCAGCTCCACGACAGGGGGCACAGGAAACACCATATATTTT
-,TRBJ2-1,TRBV9,-,CASSGFPETETYNEQFF,TGTGCCAGCAGCGGATTCCCGGAGACCGAAACCTACAATGAGCAGTTCTTC
-,TRBJ2-1,TRBV15,-,CATSRRTAGIEQFF,TGTGCCACCAGCAGACGAACGGCAGGGATTGAGCAGTTCTTC
many,TRBJ2-7,TRBV5-1,-,CASSLDSPSYEQYF,TGCGCCAGCAGCCTCGATAGTCCTTCCTACGAGCAGTACTTC
-,TRBJ1-5,TRBV6-5,-,CASSTRLLSGGPQHF,TGTGCCAGCAGTACCCGACTCCTTTCGGGGGGGCCCCAGCATTTT
-,TRBJ2-3,TRBV6-1,-,CASSQLSTALSTDTQYF,TGTGCCAGCAGTCAACTTTCGACAGCCTTGAGCACAGATACGCAGTATTTT
-,TRBJ2-1,TRBV20-1,-,CSARGGSPGEGEQFF,TGCAGTGCTAGAGGGGGTTCCCCAGGAGAAGGGGAGCAGTTCTTC
few,TRBJ2-2,TRBV12-3/TRBV12-4,-,CASSPRRGGVDTGELFF,TGTGCCAGCAGTCCCCGAAGAGGGGGGGTGGACACCGGGGAGCTGTTTTTT
once,TRBJ2-5,TRBV20-1,-,CSASPERSLLGETQYF,TGCAGTGCTAGTCCGGAGCGTTCTTTACTCGGGGAGACCCAGTACTTC
-,TRBJ2-4,TRBV20-1,TRBD2,CSARDRGSGGRVKNIQYF,TGCAGTGCTAGAGATCGTGGTAGCGGGGGCCGGGTCAAAAACATTCAGTACTTC